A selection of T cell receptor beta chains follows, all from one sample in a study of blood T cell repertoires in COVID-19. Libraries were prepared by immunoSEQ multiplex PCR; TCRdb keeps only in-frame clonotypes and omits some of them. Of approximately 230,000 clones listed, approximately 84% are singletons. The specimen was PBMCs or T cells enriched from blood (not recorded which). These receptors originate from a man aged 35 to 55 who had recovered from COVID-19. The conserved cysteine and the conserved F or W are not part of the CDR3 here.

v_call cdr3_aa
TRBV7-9 ASRDPTGGPGNTIY
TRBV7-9 ASSRGDFSGNTIY
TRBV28 ASSLDWGGEQY
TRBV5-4 ASSSAQTRKF
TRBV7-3 ASSSGQGMGGYT
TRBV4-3 ASSQVVSGNSPLH
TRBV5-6 ASSLAAGGQREQY
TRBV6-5 ASSPLAGIAEAF
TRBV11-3 ASSSQDSSNTIY
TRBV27 ASSLSSRVPYEQY
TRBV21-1 ASLAEETQY
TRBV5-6 ASSLAAEGTDTQY
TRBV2 ASRDRTKSYNEQF
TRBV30 AWSAKGGWEQF
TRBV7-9 ASSSRTGELF
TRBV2 ASSRSGQGWSTEAF
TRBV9 ASSVGTGAYEQY
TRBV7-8 ASSLETANTEAF
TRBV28 ASTTPSGRYSNQPQH
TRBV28 ASRGHLSNQPQH
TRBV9 ASSVSGRGYEQY
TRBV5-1 ASGVQGPWETQY
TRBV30 AWSASPARVAF
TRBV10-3 AISGNEGYGYT
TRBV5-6 ASSLGGGGRNIQY
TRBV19 ASSIVQGSSYEQY
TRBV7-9 ASSLGAAPGNTEAF
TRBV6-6 ASSYSLGVMEKLF
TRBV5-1 ASSGTGYRGTEAF
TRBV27 ASSIPQTVADYT
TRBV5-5 ASSTGDRVWEKLF
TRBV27 ASSLEKEDNQPQH
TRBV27 ASSQGYGYT
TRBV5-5 ASSLVAGMANGYT
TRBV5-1 ASSLGDSPEAF
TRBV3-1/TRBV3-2 ASSPSPRVGYT
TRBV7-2 ASSLVQGYLYEQY
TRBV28 ASRPDRGRNYGYT
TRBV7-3 ATSSGRESEQF
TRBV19 ATRGQGSFNQPQH
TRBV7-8 ASSFPQGRLRDEQF
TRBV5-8 ASSFEPAGSEQY
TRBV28 ASTRTQGSGYT
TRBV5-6 ASSLLATYTGELF
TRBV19 ASSRTGITMGLAGDRTDTQY
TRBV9 ASSVAGSTYNEQF
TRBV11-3 ASSLAGAAGELF
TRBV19 ASSTELAGGRETQY
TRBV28 ASRVRDRGVEAF
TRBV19 ASSTSATSYEQY
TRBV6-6 ASSYRLGHGTDTQY
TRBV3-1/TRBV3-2 ASSQGGGYTEAF
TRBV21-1 ASSKKDWERSEQY
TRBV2 ASQTGRDTEAF
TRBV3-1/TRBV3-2 ASSQDLGQASPLH
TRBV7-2 ASSRTAQETQY
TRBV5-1 ASSSRQGENGYT
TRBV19 ASSTRVLNTEAF
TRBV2 ASSESGGSYNEQF
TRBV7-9 ASSLGSGYT